These 23 T cell receptor beta chains originate from one sample sequenced in a study of cytomegalovirus exposure and HLA in healthy donors. PCR involved 60 Vbeta and 13 Jbeta primers. Repertoires were generated with immunoSEQ multiplex PCR, while TCRdb's copy carries only in-frame clones and drops some. The sample yields 150,000 or so clones, approximately 81% seen once. The sample comprised PBMCs. These receptors came from a boy younger than 10 in good health and CMV-seronegative.

V is TRBV11-3 and J is TRBJ2-1; tentative D call: TRBD2 (5 bases). Trimming stripped 2 bases from V and 5 bases from J, with 10 bases between. The CDR3 spans 14 residues. Looked up from germline, CDR1 is SGHNT and CDR2 is YENEEA. The DNA of the CDR3 is TGTGCCAGCAGCTTAACAAGCGGAAACAATGAGCAGTTCTTC. This translates into CASSLTSGNNEQFF.

The rearrangement uses TRBV7-9 and TRBJ2-7; a possible D gene is TRBD1 (6 bases). V lost 3 bases, J lost 3 bases, and 12 bases lay in between. The germline CDR1 and CDR2 sequences are SEHNR and FQNEAQ (reference sequence). The length of the CDR3 is 14 residues. The CDR3 coding sequence is TGTGCCAGCAGCTTGACAGGCCCATACTACGAGCAGTACTTC. The encoded protein is CASSLTGPYYEQYF. Full variable domain (missing parts from reference TRBV7-9 and TRBJ2-7): DTGVSQNPRHKITKRGQNVTFRCDPISEHNRLYWYRQTLGQGPEFLTYFQNEAQLEKSRLLSDRFSAERPKGSFSTLEIQRTEQGDSAMYLCASSLTGPYYEQYFGPGTRLTVT.

The V call is TRBV10-3, the J call TRBJ2-7, with D perhaps TRBD1 (6 bases). The V gene lost 3 bases and the J gene lost 6 bases, with 6 bases spanning the gap. From germline, CDR1 is ENHRY and CDR2 SYGVKD. This CDR3 spans 11 amino acids. The DNA of the CDR3 is TGTGCCATCAGTGACAGGGGCGAGCAGTACTTC. Translating gives CAISDRGEQYF.

V gene TRBV28 combines with J gene TRBJ2-1; no clear D gene. V lost 8 bases to trimming and J lost 4 bases, with 12 bases between them. This CDR3 contains 13 residues. Germline V lookup: CDR1 MDHEN, CDR2 SYDVKM. CDR3 region: CASVHRQYNEQFF. The CDR3 DNA sequence: TGTGCCAGCGTCCACCGACAATACAATGAGCAGTTCTTC.

This sequence joins TRBV6-5 and TRBJ1-1; a weak D match, TRBD1 (6 bases). Germline CDR1 MNHEY, CDR2 SVGAGI. The CDR3 has 13 residues. V gave up 6 bases and J gave up 1 base, with 9 bases separating them. In DNA form, the CDR3 reads TGTGCCAGCAGCCGACAGGAGAACACTGAAGCTTTCTTT. This gives the protein CASSRQENTEAFF.

The rearrangement joins TRBV19 to TRBJ1-2; 11 bases align to TRBD1. The trim removed 2 bases at V and 7 bases at J, leaving 12 bases unmatched. The CDR3 runs 17 residues. Germline CDR1 reads LNHDA; CDR2 reads SQIVND (reference sequence). CDR3 DNA sequence: TGTGCCAGTAGTATAAAGCTTTTGGGGACAGGGGGTAGTGGCTACACCTTC. It yields the protein CASSIKLLGTGGSGYTF.

This chain connects TRBV6-5 to TRBJ2-1, with TRBD2 as a possible D gene (6 bases). This CDR3 contains 11 residues. Germline CDR1 MNHEY, CDR2 SVGAGI. Trimming pared 7 bases from V and 8 bases from J, leaving 9 bases between. The CDR3 DNA reads as TGTGCCAGCACCGGGACTCATGAGCAGTTCTTC. Residues: CASTGTHEQFF.

The V call is TRBV5-1, the J call TRBJ1-2, with TRBD1 as a possible D gene (6 bases). Germline V gives CDR1 SGHRS, CDR2 YFSETQ. The ends were cut back, 7 bases at V and 0 bases at J, with 19 bases in the middle. The CDR3 extends over 16 amino acids. CDR3 sequence (DNA): TGCGCCAGCCACCGGGGGGGGGCTGAAGCTAACTATGGCTACACCTTC. This translates into CASHRGGAEANYGYTF.

This chain links TRBV11-2 with TRBJ2-6; no reliable D call. Germline-derived CDR1 and CDR2 are SGHAT and FQNNGV. There are 14 residues in the CDR3. Trimming took 5 bases from V and 1 from J, leaving 6 bases between them. The CDR3 DNA follows: TGTGCCAGCAGCCCCCAATCTGGGGCCAACGTCCTGACTTTC. Translation gives CASSPQSGANVLTF.

This sequence joins TRBV19 and TRBJ2-6, with 10 bases lining up with TRBD2. Germline V gene sequence: CDR1 LNHDA, CDR2 SQIVND (reference sequence). The CDR3 loop spans 21 amino acids. Unmatched junction bases numbered 16, after V lost 3 bases and J lost 2 bases. The CDR3 here is CASSIGGLAVTVRAGANVLTF. The CDR3 nucleotides read TGTGCCAGTAGTATTGGAGGACTAGCGGTAACGGTAAGAGCTGGGGCCAACGTCCTGACTTTC.

The chain employs TRBV5-1 and TRBJ2-7; 7 bases fit TRBD1. This CDR3 spans 14 amino acids. Trimming at V came to 6 bases and at J to 2 bases, leaving 8 bases not matched to a gene. In germline, CDR1 is SGHRS, CDR2 YFSETQ. Here the CDR3 reads CASNRDSATYEQYF. CDR3 DNA: TGCGCCAGCAACCGGGACAGCGCAACCTACGAGCAGTACTTC. The full variable domain, its missing parts supplied by reference TRBV5-1 and TRBJ2-7, is KAGVTQTPRYLIKTRGQQVTLSCSPISGHRSVSWYQQTPGQGLQFLFEYFSETQRNKGNFPGRFSGRQFSNSRSEMNVSTLELGDSALYLCASNRDSATYEQYFGPGTRLTVT.

This clone was counted a single time. The DNA for the CDR3 is TGTGCCATCAGTGAACCCGGGACAGGTGGGGCCTACGAGCAGTACTTC. Amino acids: CAISEPGTGGAYEQYF. V is TRBV10-3 and J is TRBJ2-7; TRBD1 matches at 8 bases. The CDR3 extends over 16 amino acids. Looked up from germline, CDR1 is ENHRY and CDR2 is SYGVKD. With 3 bases clipped from V and 2 bases from J, the junction kept 9 bases outside the gene matches.

This chain uses TRBV10-1 with TRBJ2-1; no clear D gene. This CDR3 contains 16 residues. CDR1 is WNHNN and CDR2 is SYGVQD in the germline V gene (reference sequence). Deletions cut 4 bases from V and 0 bases from J, with 13 bases between. CDR3 residues: CASSASSVGSYNEQFF. For the CDR3, the DNA is TGCGCCAGCAGTGCTTCGAGCGTTGGCTCCTACAATGAGCAGTTCTTC.

The chain uses TRBV27 and TRBJ2-1; TRBD2 aligns across 11 bases. The V gene end was trimmed by 4 bases and the J gene end by 4 bases; junction bases not matched to a gene: 18. Per the germline V gene, CDR1 is MNHEY and CDR2 is SMNVEV (reference sequence). The CDR3 runs to 20 residues. The CDR3 DNA is TGTGCCAGCAGTTCAGAGCTAGCGGGAGGTATACGGGGGCTATACAATGAGCAGTTCTTC. It translates to CASSSELAGGIRGLYNEQFF.

This chain links TRBV7-9 with TRBJ2-1, with TRBD2 matching over 10 bases. The CDR3 length is 15 residues. CDR1 and CDR2 (germline): SEHNR, FQNEAQ (reference sequence). The V segment lost 4 bases and the J segment 8 bases; nucleotides outside the gene matches: 8. CDR3 sequence reads: CASSSRLAGVDEQFF. For the CDR3, the DNA is TGTGCCAGCAGCTCGCGGCTAGCGGGAGTGGATGAGCAGTTCTTC.

The V call is TRBV28, the J call TRBJ2-4, with D hard to call. The length of the CDR3 is 16 residues. Germline V gives CDR1 MDHEN, CDR2 SYDVKM. Deletions cut 3 bases from V and 0 bases from J, with 12 bases between. The CDR3 nucleotides read TGTGCCAGCAGTTTTGGGCAGAGATTAGCCAAAAACATTCAGTACTTC. Translating gives CASSFGQRLAKNIQYF.

CDR3 protein: CATKDRDYEQYF. The CDR3 region has the DNA TGTGCCACGAAGGACAGGGACTACGAGCAGTACTTC. This chain uses TRBV28 with TRBJ2-7, with 8 bases lining up with TRBD1. V lost 10 bases, J lost 3 bases, and 5 bases stayed unmatched. CDR3 length: 12 amino acids. The V gene's germline CDR1 is MDHEN and CDR2 SYDVKM.

The genes are TRBV28 and TRBJ2-7; D perhaps matches TRBD2 (7 bases). Trimming removed 0 bases at V and 3 bases at J, with 30 bases between. Germline values: CDR1 MDHEN, CDR2 SYDVKM. The CDR3 sequence is 21 residues long. The CDR3 sequence is CASSLWGAGANSGRSSYEQYF. The CDR3 DNA reads TGTGCCAGCAGTTTATGGGGGGCGGGGGCAAATTCGGGACGGTCTAGCTACGAGCAGTACTTC.

The chain combines TRBV6-1 with TRBJ2-7; 7 bases map to TRBD2. The V gene end was trimmed by 3 bases and the J gene end by 3 bases; junction bases not matched to a gene: 8. Germline CDR1 is MNHNS and CDR2 is SASEGT. CDR3 size: 15 residues. The CDR3 region is CASSDKLAQNYEQYF. CDR3 DNA sequence: TGTGCCAGCAGTGATAAACTAGCGCAAAACTACGAGCAGTACTTC.

The genes are TRBV5-6 and TRBJ1-5; D is perhaps TRBD1 (6 bases). The V gene lost 4 bases and the J gene lost 6 bases, with 14 bases spanning the gap. Germline lookup yields CDR1 SGHDT and CDR2 YYEEEE. The CDR3 extends over 14 amino acids. The DNA of the CDR3 is TGTGCCAGCAGCCCAGAGGGGGGGATTCAGCCCCAGCATTTT. This encodes CASSPEGGIQPQHF.

The CDR3 reads CASSWGHYISMNTEAFF. The CDR3 DNA follows: TGTGCCAGCAGCTGGGGACACTATATCTCCATGAACACTGAAGCTTTCTTT. This sequence joins TRBV7-2 and TRBJ1-1; tentatively, D is TRBD1 (6 bases). The CDR3 spans 17 residues. Germline V lookup: CDR1 SGHTA, CDR2 FQGNSA. V lost 4 bases, J lost 0 bases, and 18 bases lay in between.

The chain links TRBV28 to TRBJ2-7; 9 bases are a match to TRBD1. The J segment lost 0 bases and the V segment lost 7 bases, leaving 4 bases of the junction unmatched. This CDR3 has 14 residues. In germline, CDR1 is MDHEN, CDR2 SYDVKM. Here the CDR3 reads CASTGTGFSYEQYF. The CDR3 coding sequence is TGTGCCAGCACCGGGACAGGGTTCTCCTACGAGCAGTACTTC.

V is TRBV29-1 and J is TRBJ2-3; D might be TRBD1 (6 bases). The CDR3 length is 13 residues. Germline V gene data show CDR1 as SQVTM and CDR2 as ANQGSEA. V was trimmed by 5 bases and J by 2 bases, leaving 11 bases between them. CDR3 bases: TGCAGCGTTATCCGGACAGTCACAGATACGCAGTATTTT. Protein product: CSVIRTVTDTQYF.